Listed here are 14 T cell receptor beta chains from one sample, sequenced in a study of beta chain features in type 1 diabetes. Every bit of the isolated RNA underwent reverse transcription, so sequencing read expressed TCRB transcripts. This table comes from immunoSEQ multiplex PCR, and its TCRdb copy is limited to in-frame clones, with some not included. Of roughly 300,000 clones in the sample, under 8.5% were seen once. The specimen sequenced was central memory CD4+ T cells from blood. Receptors originate from a woman younger than 30 in good health.

This clone was observed at least ten times. The chain joins TRBV5-6 to TRBJ1-3; tentatively, D is TRBD1 (5 bases). Germline loops: CDR1 SGHDT, CDR2 YYEEEE. This CDR3 is built from 14 residues. The V and J ends lost 7 bases and 0 bases respectively, with 11 bases between them. Here the CDR3 DNA reads TGTGCCAGCTCAGGGCAGTACTCTGGAAACACCATATATTTT. It encodes CASSGQYSGNTIYF.

In its sample, this clone was seen a few times. V usage is TRBV2 and J usage is TRBJ1-2; a possible D gene is TRBD1 (5 bases). V dropped 2 bases and J dropped 5 bases, with 12 bases sitting between them. This CDR3 is built from 14 residues. Per germline, CDR1 SNHLY and CDR2 FYNNEI. CDR3: CASSELGASYGYTF. The DNA of the CDR3 is TGTGCCAGCAGTGAACTCGGGGCGAGTTATGGCTACACCTTC.

The chain recombines TRBV19 with TRBJ1-1; TRBD1 is a possible D gene (5 bases). This CDR3 spans 15 amino acids. Per the germline V gene, CDR1 is LNHDA and CDR2 is SQIVND (reference sequence). The V gene lost 5 bases and the J gene lost 1 base, with 14 bases spanning the gap. Here the CDR3 DNA reads TGTGCCAGTAGTTCTTCGGGACGCCCGAACACTGAAGCTTTCTTT. Encoded protein: CASSSSGRPNTEAFF. The variable domain in full, with the rest retrieved from reference TRBV19 and TRBJ1-1, is DGGITQSPKYLFRKEGQNVTLSCEQNLNHDAMYWYRQDPGQGLRLIYYSQIVNDFQKGDIAEGYSVSREKKESFPLTVTSAQKNPTAFYLCASSSSGRPNTEAFFGQGTRLTVV.

This clone was seen more than once but under ten times. This rearrangement joins TRBV9 to TRBJ2-1; 7 bases agree with TRBD2. Germline CDR1 reads SGDLS; CDR2 reads YYNGEE. V dropped 3 bases and J dropped 6; count of bases not matched to a gene: 6. The CDR3 is 14 residues long. For the CDR3, the DNA is TGTGCCAGCAGCGCAGGGACTAAGGGCAATGAGCAGTTCTTC. This gives the protein CASSAGTKGNEQFF. Using reference TRBV9 and TRBJ2-1 for the parts outside the CDR3, the full variable domain is DSGVTQTPKHLITATGQRVTLRCSPRSGDLSVYWYQQSLDQGLQFLIQYYNGEERAKGNILERFSAQQFPDLHSELNLSSLELGDSALYFCASSAGTKGNEQFFGPGTRLTVL.

This clone was seen a handful of times. The genes are TRBV5-1 and TRBJ2-7; possibly TRBD1 or TRBD2 for D (6 bases each). CDR1 and CDR2 from the germline V gene are SGHRS and YFSETQ. Between the trimmed V and J ends, which lost 3 bases and 2 bases, there was a span of 18 bases. This CDR3 contains 16 residues. CDR3 amino acids: CASSSQAGQGTYEQYF. The CDR3 DNA reads as TGCGCCAGCAGCTCCCAGGCGGGACAAGGGACCTACGAGCAGTACTTC.

The chain links TRBV11-2 to TRBJ2-1; tentatively, D is TRBD2 (7 bases). CDR1 SGHAT and CDR2 FQNNGV come from the germline V gene. The CDR3 length is 13 residues. V was pared by 7 bases and J by 10 bases, with 17 bases between. The CDR3 DNA sequence: TGTGCCAGCACCAACCGGGGGCGGGGGGAGCAGTTCTTC. This translates into CASTNRGRGEQFF.

This clone was counted a few times. This chain connects TRBV6-5 to TRBJ2-3, with D unresolved. The CDR3 contains 15 residues. CDR1 is MNHEY, CDR2 SVGAGI, per germline. Trimming removed 1 base at V and 2 bases at J, with 10 bases between. The CDR3 DNA reads as TGTGCCAGCAGTTACTTAGGCAGAGACACAGATACGCAGTATTTT. Its protein is CASSYLGRDTDTQYF.

This clone was picked up a small number of times. The chain couples TRBV28 to TRBJ1-2; unclear D gene. Looked up from germline, CDR1 is MDHEN and CDR2 is SYDVKM. V lost 7 bases and J lost 2, with 5 bases in between. The CDR3 is made up of 11 amino acids. CDR3 in DNA: TGTGCCAGCAACTGGAACTATGGCTACACCTTC. Protein product: CASNWNYGYTF.

The rearrangement links TRBV10-1 to TRBJ1-1; the match to TRBD1 covers 7 bases. J was trimmed by 2 bases and V by 6 bases; bases with no gene match: 3. CDR3 size: 13 residues. The germline gives CDR1 WNHNN, CDR2 SYGVQD (reference sequence). The chain's CDR3 is CASRQGFNTEAFF. The CDR3 region has the DNA TGCGCCAGCAGACAGGGGTTTAACACTGAAGCTTTCTTT.

This clone was seen a few times. The chain is built from TRBV28 and TRBJ2-7; TRBD1 matches at 8 bases. V shed 6 bases and J 1 base; nucleotides not matched to a gene: 8. The germline gives CDR1 MDHEN, CDR2 SYDVKM. This CDR3 contains 15 residues. DNA for the CDR3: TGTGCCAGCAGGCCAAATGGACAGGGTTCCTACGAGCAGTACTTC. Protein sequence: CASRPNGQGSYEQYF.

V is TRBV29-1 and J is TRBJ2-5; D is unresolved. CDR1 and CDR2 from the germline V gene are SQVTM and ANQGSEA. The ends were cut back, 3 bases at V and 2 bases at J, with 7 bases in the middle. The CDR3 loop spans 12 amino acids. CDR3 nucleotides: TGCAGCGTTGACAGCCAGCAAGAGACCCAGTACTTC. The encoded protein is CSVDSQQETQYF.

Many counts were recorded for this clone. This chain joins TRBV7-2 and TRBJ1-5; D unclear. Germline V gives CDR1 SGHTA, CDR2 FQGNSA. The V gene lost 3 bases and the J gene lost 8 bases, with 14 bases spanning the gap. This CDR3 contains 14 residues. CDR3 region: CASSFRPSGEPQHF. The CDR3, as DNA: TGTGCCAGCAGCTTCAGGCCCTCCGGTGAGCCCCAGCATTTT.

This clone occurred a few times. The rearrangement joins TRBV11-1 to TRBJ2-3; D not resolved. Trimming left V 3 bases short and J 0 bases short, with 7 bases between. Germline values: CDR1 SGHAT, CDR2 FQDESV (reference sequence). This CDR3 contains 14 residues. The CDR3 nucleotides are TGTGCCAGCAGCTTGAGGACCAGCACAGATACGCAGTATTTT. It codes for CASSLRTSTDTQYF.

This clone was picked up a small number of times. The chain has TRBV23-1 and TRBJ2-1; D might be TRBD1 (5 bases). TRBV23-1 is flagged as an ORF with uncertain function. Deletions cut 4 bases from V and 3 bases from J, with 7 bases between. This CDR3 comprises 13 residues. CDR3 nucleotides: TGCGCCAGCAGTCCTGACAGCTACAATGAGCAGTTCTTC. Translated, it gives CASSPDSYNEQFF.